Below are 16 T cell receptor beta chains sequenced from a single sample in a study of human T cells and chemical hapten exposure. The template was total RNA from unfractionated whole blood. In TCRdb, the 5' RACE reads were re-called with MiXCR into one record per CDR3 protein. This sample has 65,000 to 90,000 distinct CDR3 sequences; 15% to 20% occur once, and the top ten carry approximately 6.3%. The receptors were gathered from a female donor in good health.

There are many counts of this clonotype. The chain combines TRBV28 with TRBJ1-6, with 12 bases fitting TRBD1. Trimming took 10 bases from V and 7 from J; bases not matched to a gene: 5. The CDR3 is 14 residues long. Germline-derived CDR1 and CDR2 are MDHEN and SYDVKM. The CDR3 sequence: CAIQGQGANSPLHF. CDR3 nucleotide sequence: TGTGCCATCCAGGGACAGGGGGCAAATTCACCCCTCCACTTT.

The V gene is TRBV7-9, the J gene TRBJ2-1; TRBD2 aligns across 9 bases. V gave up 5 bases and J gave up 5 bases; unmatched junction bases: 7. This CDR3 contains 15 residues. CDR1 and CDR2 (germline): SEHNR, FQNEAQ (reference sequence). This CDR3 is CASSLERGANNEQFF. The CDR3 region has the DNA TGTGCCAGCAGCCTAGAGCGGGGGGCCAACAATGAGCAGTTCTTC.

This clonotype appeared many times. This chain links TRBV20-1 with TRBJ1-2; no reliable D call. Germline V gene data show CDR1 as DFQATT and CDR2 as SNEGSKA (reference sequence). This CDR3 spans 12 amino acids. Trimming shortened V by 5 bases and J by 5 bases, and 12 bases separated the two germline ends. The CDR3 nucleotides read TGCAGTGCTCACGATGGAGGGTATGGCTACACCTTC. Amino acid sequence: CSAHDGGYGYTF.

This clonotype has more than one count but fewer than ten. This chain connects TRBV24-1 to TRBJ2-2; TRBD1 matches at 7 bases. The CDR3 has 18 residues. Unmatched junction bases numbered 13, after V lost 3 bases and J lost 4 bases. The germline V gene has CDR1 KGHDR and CDR2 SFDVKD. The CDR3 DNA follows: TGTGCCACCAGTGATCTAGCCGGGACAGTTGATGGCACCGGGGAGCTGTTTTTT. This encodes CATSDLAGTVDGTGELFF.

The chain carries TRBV18 and TRBJ2-2, with D possibly matching TRBD2 (6 bases). Germline V lookup: CDR1 KGHSH, CDR2 LQKENI. The CDR3 spans 14 residues. V lost 0 bases and J lost 7, with 9 bases in between. This chain's CDR3 is CASSPPRDYGELFF. In nucleotides, the CDR3 is TGTGCCAGCTCACCACCGCGGGATTACGGGGAGCTGTTTTTT.

This clonotype was observed a handful of times. This rearrangement joins TRBV11-2 to TRBJ2-2; D is unresolved. With 1 base removed from V and 10 bases from J, the gap between germline ends came to 7 bases. The CDR3 loop spans 12 amino acids. CDR1 is SGHAT and CDR2 is FQNNGV in the germline V gene. CDR3 coding DNA: TGTGCCAGCAGCTTAGTCAGCTTGGAGCTGTTTTTT. Translation gives CASSLVSLELFF.

This clonotype turned up a few times. The chain's CDR3 is CASSVATGATDTQYF. The DNA of the CDR3 is TGTGCCAGCAGCGTAGCTACAGGGGCTACAGATACGCAGTATTTT. V and J are TRBV9 and TRBJ2-3; 7 nucleotides match TRBD1. The CDR3 totals 15 residues. V was clipped by 0 bases and J by 3 bases; unmatched bases: 4. The germline V gene has CDR1 SGDLS and CDR2 YYNGEE.

This chain uses TRBV20-1 with TRBJ1-1; no definite D call. V was pared by 3 bases and J by 1 base, with 6 bases between. Germline V CDR1 and CDR2: DFQATT, SNEGSKA (reference sequence). CDR3 length: 12 amino acids. CDR3 DNA sequence: TGCAGTGCTAGTTCGGCGAACACTGAAGCTTTCTTT. It codes for CSASSANTEAFF.

The rearrangement links TRBV29-1 to TRBJ1-1; D unresolved. Trimming took off 1 base at V and 5 bases at J, with 11 bases between the two ends. Germline V gene data show CDR1 as SQVTM and CDR2 as ANQGSEA. CDR3 length: 13 amino acids. For the CDR3, the DNA is TGCAGCGTTGAAGGCTTCCAAGGGACTGAAGCTTTCTTT. It specifies CSVEGFQGTEAFF. Using reference TRBV29-1 and TRBJ1-1 for the parts outside the CDR3, the full variable domain is SAVISQKPSRDICQRGTSLTIQCQVDSQVTMMFWYRQQPGQSLTLIATANQGSEATYESGFVIDKFPISRPNLTFSTLTVSNMSPEDSSIYLCSVEGFQGTEAFFGQGTRLTVV.

This clonotype has more than one count but fewer than ten. The chain carries TRBV6-4 and TRBJ2-6, with D possibly being TRBD1 (6 bases). Trimming took 0 bases from V and 0 from J, leaving 6 bases between them. CDR3 size: 16 residues. Per the germline V gene, CDR1 is MRHNA and CDR2 is SNTAGT. CDR3 DNA: TGTGCCAGCAGTGACTCAGGGGGCTCTGGGGCCAACGTCCTGACTTTC. Its translation is CASSDSGGSGANVLTF.

The CDR3 DNA reads as TGTGCCAGCAGTTTCTTTCTAGGGGTTCAGGATTCACCCCTCCACTTT. Amino acid sequence: CASSFFLGVQDSPLHF. The chain is built from TRBV28 and TRBJ1-6; D possibly corresponds to TRBD1 (5 bases). V lost 3 bases, J lost 8 bases, and 17 bases lay in between. There are 16 residues in the CDR3. Per the germline V gene, CDR1 is MDHEN and CDR2 is SYDVKM.

This clonotype has at least ten counts. This sequence joins TRBV24-1 and TRBJ2-2; D possibly uses TRBD1 or TRBD2 (5 bases each). This CDR3 is 13 amino acids long. Per germline, CDR1 KGHDR and CDR2 SFDVKD. V was shortened by 10 bases and J by 2 bases, with 10 bases between the two germline ends. The CDR3 region has the DNA TGTGCCACGAAAGGGACCAACACCGGGGAGCTGTTTTTT. Its translation is CATKGTNTGELFF.

Only a few counts were recorded for this clonotype. The rearrangement links TRBV7-9 to TRBJ2-1; weak D call: TRBD2 (5 bases). Per germline, CDR1 SEHNR and CDR2 FQNEAQ (reference sequence). Trimming took 6 bases from V and 6 from J, leaving 15 bases between them. The CDR3 has 14 amino acids. The CDR3 DNA follows: TGTGCCAGCAGTCAAGGACTGGCCATCAATGAGCAGTTCTTC. It codes for CASSQGLAINEQFF.

The chain is built from TRBV7-9 and TRBJ2-5, with 7 bases fitting TRBD1. The CDR3 covers 15 residues. V was pared by 3 bases and J by 5 bases, with 9 bases of the junction left unmatched. Germline-derived CDR1 and CDR2 are SEHNR and FQNEAQ (reference sequence). As DNA, the CDR3 is TGTGCCAGCAGCTTCAGGGGGAGTAAGGGGGAGACCCAGTACTTC. Protein: CASSFRGSKGETQYF. Drawing the rest from reference TRBV7-9 and TRBJ2-5, the complete variable domain is DTGVSQNPRHKITKRGQNVTFRCDPISEHNRLYWYRQTLGQGPEFLTYFQNEAQLEKSRLLSDRFSAERPKGSFSTLEIQRTEQGDSAMYLCASSFRGSKGETQYFGPGTRLLVL.

The chain uses TRBV20-1 and TRBJ2-7, with 7 positions matching TRBD1. V was pared by 6 bases and J by 4 bases, with 9 bases of the junction left unmatched. Looked up from germline, CDR1 is DFQATT and CDR2 is SNEGSKA (reference sequence). CDR3 length: 13 amino acids. CDR3 sequence reads: CSAWDSQGYEQYF. Written as DNA, the CDR3 is TGCAGTGCATGGGACAGCCAGGGATACGAGCAGTACTTC.

V is TRBV7-6 and J is TRBJ2-3, with D tentatively TRBD1 (5 bases). Germline values: CDR1 SGHVS, CDR2 FNYEAQ. V was shortened by 3 bases and J by 4 bases, with 11 bases between the two germline ends. There are 14 residues in the CDR3. The CDR3 nucleotides are TGTGCCAGCAGCTTGTACACAGGAGCAGATACGCAGTATTTT. This encodes CASSLYTGADTQYF.